This record looks at one T cell receptor (beta chain) sequence and its context. Sequenced by immunoSEQ multiplex PCR; TCRdb stores in-frame clones only, minus some. Here the sample spans around 300,000 clones, less than 90% being singletons. The data are from a study of Ad26.COV2.S vaccination and SARS-CoV-2 variants. As for the study in general: The vaccine Ad26.COV2.S was put into the muscle once, or twice with 56 days between.

Treatment reported: 19 received Ad26.COV2.S at low or high dose, single or two shots; five or six received placebo; per-sample allocation not given. Day 63 after the first injection of vaccine or placebo was the sampling time. The germline gives CDR1 LNHDA, CDR2 SQIVND (reference sequence). The junction had 2 bases not matched to a gene; V was cut back by 7 bases and J by 5 bases. The CDR3 runs 12 residues. The gene calls are TRBV19 and TRBJ1-2; 9 positions agree with TRBD1. This TCR derives from a person aged 18-60 years who received the Ad26.COV2.S COVID-19 vaccine or a placebo. The specimen was peripheral blood, collected in a trial of Ad26.COV2.S vaccine versus placebo. The CDR3 loop reads CASTQGAYGYTF. The DNA for the CDR3 is TGTGCCAGTACACAGGGGGCGTATGGCTACACCTTC.